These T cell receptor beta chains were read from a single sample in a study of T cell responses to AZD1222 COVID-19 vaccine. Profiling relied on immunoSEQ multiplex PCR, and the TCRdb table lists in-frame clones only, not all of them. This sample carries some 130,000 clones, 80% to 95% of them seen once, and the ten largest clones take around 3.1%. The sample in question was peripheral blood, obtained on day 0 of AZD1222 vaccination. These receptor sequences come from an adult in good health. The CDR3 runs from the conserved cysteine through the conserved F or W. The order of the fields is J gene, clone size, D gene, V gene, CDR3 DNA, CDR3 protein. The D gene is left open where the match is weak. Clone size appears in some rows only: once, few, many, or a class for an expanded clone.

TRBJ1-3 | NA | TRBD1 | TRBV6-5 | TGTGCCAGCAGTTACGGACAGGGAGGCTCTGGAAACACCATATATTTT | CASSYGQGGSGNTIYF
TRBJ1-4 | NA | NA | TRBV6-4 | TGTGCCAGCAGCGCGGAAACTAATGAAAAACTGTTTTTT | CASSAETNEKLFF
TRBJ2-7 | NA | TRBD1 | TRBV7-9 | TGTGCCAGCAGCTCACCGGGGACAGATTCCTACGAGCAGTACTTC | CASSSPGTDSYEQYF
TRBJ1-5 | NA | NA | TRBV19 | TGTGCCAGTATCACGGAAGAAGTTGGCAATCAGCCCCAGCATTTT | CASITEEVGNQPQHF
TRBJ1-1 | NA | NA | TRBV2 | TGTGCTTGTCTGGGTGACACTGAAGCTTTCTTT | CACLGDTEAFF
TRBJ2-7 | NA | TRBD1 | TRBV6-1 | TGTGCCAGCAGTGAAGCGTCGGGGACAGGGGCCCACGAGCAGTACTTC | CASSEASGTGAHEQYF
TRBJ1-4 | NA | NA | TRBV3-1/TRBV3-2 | TGTGCCAGCAGCCTAGGTAGTTATAATGAAAAACTGTTTTTT | CASSLGSYNEKLFF
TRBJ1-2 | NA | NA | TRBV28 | TGTGCCAGCAGTTTCGATCAGGGGTGGGTCTATGGCTACACCTTC | CASSFDQGWVYGYTF
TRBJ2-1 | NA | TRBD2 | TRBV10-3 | TGTGCCATAGGACTAGCGGGAGGGCCAGGGTACAATGAGCAGTTCTTC | CAIGLAGGPGYNEQFF
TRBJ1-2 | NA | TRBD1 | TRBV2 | TGTGCCAGCACTGGGACAGGGAAGGGCTACACCTTC | CASTGTGKGYTF
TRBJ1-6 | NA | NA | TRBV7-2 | TGTGCCAGCAGCTTAAGAGGGGATCCCAGAAATTCACCCCTCCACTTT | CASSLRGDPRNSPLHF
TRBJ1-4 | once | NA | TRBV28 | TGTGCCAGCAGTTTATGGGGGGATCATAATGAAAAACTGTTTTTT | CASSLWGDHNEKLFF
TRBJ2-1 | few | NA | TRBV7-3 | TGTGCCAGCAGCTTGGGGGACCCCTCCTACAATGAGCAGTTCTTC | CASSLGDPSYNEQFF
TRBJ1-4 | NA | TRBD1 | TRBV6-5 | TGTGCCAGCAGTTACTCCAGGACAGGGAGAGAAAAACTGTTTTTT | CASSYSRTGREKLFF
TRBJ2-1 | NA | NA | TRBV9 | TGTGCCAGCAGCGTGCTTGACAATGAGCAGTTCTTC | CASSVLDNEQFF
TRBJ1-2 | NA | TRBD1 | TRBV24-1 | TGTGCCACCAGTGACAGGACAGGGGGCGATGGCTACACCTTC | CATSDRTGGDGYTF
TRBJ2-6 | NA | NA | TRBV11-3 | TGTGCCAGCAGCTTAGGGAAGGGGAGATCTCCTGGGGCCAACGTCCTGACTTTC | CASSLGKGRSPGANVLTF
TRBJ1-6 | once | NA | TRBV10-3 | TGTGCCATCATGCAGGGGTTGAATTCACCCCTCCACTTT | CAIMQGLNSPLHF
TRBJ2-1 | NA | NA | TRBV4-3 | TGCGCCAGCAGCCCGGAAACGGCCGGAAACAATGAGCAGTTCTTC | CASSPETAGNNEQFF
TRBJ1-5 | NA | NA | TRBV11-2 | TGTGCCAGCAGCTTAGGAGGTGGACAGCCCCAGCATTTT | CASSLGGGQPQHF
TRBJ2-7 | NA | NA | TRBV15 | TGTGCCACCAGCAGGGGCCGAGAGAACGAGCAGTACTTC | CATSRGRENEQYF
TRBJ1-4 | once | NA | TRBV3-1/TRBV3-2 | TGTGCCAGCAGCCAAAACGGGGCAACTAATGAAAAACTGTTTTTT | CASSQNGATNEKLFF
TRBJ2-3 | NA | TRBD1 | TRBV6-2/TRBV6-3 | TGTGCCAGCAGTTACTCACAGGGGAATCCGCAGTATTTT | CASSYSQGNPQYF
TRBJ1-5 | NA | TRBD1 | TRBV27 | TGTGCCAGCCGGCAGGGGGCGGGTCAGCCCCAGCATTTT | CASRQGAGQPQHF
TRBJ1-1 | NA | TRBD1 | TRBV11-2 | TGTGCCAGCAGCTTAGCCCGGACAGGAGGGTTTACTGAAGCTTTCTTT | CASSLARTGGFTEAFF
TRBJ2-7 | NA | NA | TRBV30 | TGTGCCTGGAGTGTTTCCCTGGGAGGCTACGAGCAGTACTTC | CAWSVSLGGYEQYF
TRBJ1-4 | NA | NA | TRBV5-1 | TGCGCCAGCAGCTTGGGGGGGTTTAATGAAAAACTGTTTTTT | CASSLGGFNEKLFF
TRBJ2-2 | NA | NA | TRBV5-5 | TGTGCCAGCAGCTCACGGCCGGAGGGCCCGACTGGGGAGCTGTTTTTT | CASSSRPEGPTGELFF
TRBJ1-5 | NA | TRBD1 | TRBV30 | TGTGCCTGGAGTGTAGCTACAGGGGCCGGCAATCAGCCCCAGCATTTT | CAWSVATGAGNQPQHF
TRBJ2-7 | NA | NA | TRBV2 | TGTGCCAGCAGTCTTCTCTACGAGCAGTACTTC | CASSLLYEQYF
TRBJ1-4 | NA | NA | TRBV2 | TGTGCCAGCAGTGAAGTCGTTGAAAAACTGTTTTTT | CASSEVVEKLFF
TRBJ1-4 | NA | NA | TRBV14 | TGTGCCAGCAGCCAAGAATTTTTGGGGCAACTGTTTTTT | CASSQEFLGQLFF
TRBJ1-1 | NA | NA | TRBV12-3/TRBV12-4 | TGTGCCAGCAGTAAGCCCGGGACTAGTGAAGCTTTCTTT | CASSKPGTSEAFF
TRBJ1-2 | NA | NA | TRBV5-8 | TGTGCCAGCAGCTGGGACCTAAGGGGGGGTTCCTATGGCTACACCTTC | CASSWDLRGGSYGYTF
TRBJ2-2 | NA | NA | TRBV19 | TGTGCCAGTAGTATGCGGTTTTCGAACACCGGGGAGCTGTTTTTT | CASSMRFSNTGELFF
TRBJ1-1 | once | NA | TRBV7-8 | TGTGCCAGCAGCTTTCCGGGTAGGACTGAAGCTTTCTTT | CASSFPGRTEAFF
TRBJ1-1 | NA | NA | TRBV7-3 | TGTGCCAGCAGCTTAAACGCAGGGACTGGCACTGAAGCTTTCTTT | CASSLNAGTGTEAFF
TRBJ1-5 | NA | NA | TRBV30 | TGTGCCTGGAGTGTACGAAGGGACAAAAGGAATCAGCCCCAGCATTTT | CAWSVRRDKRNQPQHF
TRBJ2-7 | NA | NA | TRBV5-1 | TGCGCCAGCAGCTTGCCAGACACCAAACCTGGGCAGTACTTC | CASSLPDTKPGQYF
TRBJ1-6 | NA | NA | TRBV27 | TGTGCCAGCAGTTGGAGCTCCTATAATTCACCCCTCCACTTT | CASSWSSYNSPLHF
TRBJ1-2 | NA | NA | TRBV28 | TGTGCCAGCAGTTTTTGGGATCGGTCATTAGGTGGCTACACCTTC | CASSFWDRSLGGYTF
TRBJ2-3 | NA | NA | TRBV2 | TGTGCCAGCAAAAGGGATCCCACAGATACGCAGTATTTT | CASKRDPTDTQYF
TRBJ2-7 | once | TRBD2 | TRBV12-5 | TGTGCTAGTGGTTCTAGCGGGAACCCCTACGAGCAGTACTTC | CASGSSGNPYEQYF
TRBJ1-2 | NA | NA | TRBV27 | TGTGCCAGCAGTCCATCCGGTGGGGAAGCTAACTATGGCTACACCTTC | CASSPSGGEANYGYTF
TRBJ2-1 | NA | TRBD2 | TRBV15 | TGTGCCACCAGCAGAGTGGGAGCGGGGATTAGCTCCTACAATGAGCAGTTCTTC | CATSRVGAGISSYNEQFF
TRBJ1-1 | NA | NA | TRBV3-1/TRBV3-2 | TGTGCCAGCAGCCAAGGATGGTGGACCCGTCCTAATATGAACACTGAAGCTTTCTTT | CASSQGWWTRPNMNTEAFF
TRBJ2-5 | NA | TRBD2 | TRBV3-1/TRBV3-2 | TGTGCCAGCAGCCAACCCGGGACTAGCGGTACCCAGTACTTC | CASSQPGTSGTQYF
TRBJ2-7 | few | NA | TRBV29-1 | TGCAGCGTGATTACGGCTTCCTACGAGCAGTACTTC | CSVITASYEQYF
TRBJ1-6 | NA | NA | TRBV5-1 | TGCGCCAGCAGCTTGCGACAGGATAATTCACCCCTCCACTTT | CASSLRQDNSPLHF
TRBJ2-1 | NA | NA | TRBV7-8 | TGTGCCAGCAGCCGTCAGGGAGAAGTCTTGAATGAGCAGTTCTTC | CASSRQGEVLNEQFF
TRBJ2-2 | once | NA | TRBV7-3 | TGTGCCAGCACCCCGAGGGTCGAGGGCGGGGAGCTGTTTTTT | CASTPRVEGGELFF
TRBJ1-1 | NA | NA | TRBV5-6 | TGTGCCAGCAGCTTGGAACGGGAAATGAACACTGAAGCTTTCTTT | CASSLEREMNTEAFF
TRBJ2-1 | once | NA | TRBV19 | TGTGCCAGTAGAAGGCGGGGTGAGAACAATGAGCAGTTCTTC | CASRRRGENNEQFF
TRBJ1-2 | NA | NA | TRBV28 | TGTGCCATTTACCTGGGTGGCTATGGCTACACCTTC | CAIYLGGYGYTF
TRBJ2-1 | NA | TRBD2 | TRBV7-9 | TGTGCCAGCAGCTTAGAACTAGCGGGAGGAGGGTTCTCCTACAATGAGCAGTTCTTC | CASSLELAGGGFSYNEQFF
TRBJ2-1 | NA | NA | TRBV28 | TGTGCCAGCAGTTCCCCGGGGGTCTACAATGAGCAGTTCTTC | CASSSPGVYNEQFF
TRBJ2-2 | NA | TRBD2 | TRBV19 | TGTGCCAGTACCCCCCGGGGACTAGCGGGAAACACCGGGGAGCTGTTTTTT | CASTPRGLAGNTGELFF